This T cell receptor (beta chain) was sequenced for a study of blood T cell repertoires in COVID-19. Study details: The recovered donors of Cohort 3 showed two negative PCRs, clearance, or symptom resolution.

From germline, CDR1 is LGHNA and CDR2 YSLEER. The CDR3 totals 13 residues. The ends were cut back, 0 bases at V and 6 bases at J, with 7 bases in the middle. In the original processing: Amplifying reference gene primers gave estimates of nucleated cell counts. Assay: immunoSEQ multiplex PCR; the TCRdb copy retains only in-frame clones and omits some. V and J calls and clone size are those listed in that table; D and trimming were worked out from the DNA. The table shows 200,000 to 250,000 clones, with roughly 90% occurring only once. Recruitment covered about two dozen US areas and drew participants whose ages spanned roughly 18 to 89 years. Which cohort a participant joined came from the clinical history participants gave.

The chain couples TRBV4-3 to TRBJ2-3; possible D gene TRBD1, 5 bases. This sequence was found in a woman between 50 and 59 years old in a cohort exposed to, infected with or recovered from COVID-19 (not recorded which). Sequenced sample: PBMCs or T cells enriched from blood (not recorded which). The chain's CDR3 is CASSQDKGDTQYF. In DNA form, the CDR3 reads TGCGCCAGCAGCCAAGACAAGGGGGATACGCAGTATTTT.